This T cell receptor (beta chain) derives from a study of shared clonotypes between healthy human individuals. CDR1 and CDR2 (germline): SGHVS, FQNEAQ. Trimming stripped 6 bases from V and 2 bases from J, with 19 bases between. CDR3 length equals 16 residues. CD8 cells classed as naive were CD45RO-negative and positively selected for CCR7, excluding terminally differentiated effector memory CD45RA+ cells. TCRdb keeps only in-frame clones here, not all; method: immunoSEQ multiplex PCR. The table lists 800,000 or so clones, around 96% of them singletons. The clonotype was recovered from a man aged 25 to 45 in good health. Sequencing was done on a sample of naive CD8+ T cells sorted from blood. The rearrangement links TRBV7-8 to TRBJ1-2, with no clear D. CDR3 residues: CASREGSRSRNYGYTF. The DNA for the CDR3 is TGTGCCAGCAGGGAAGGATCCCGGTCAAGAAACTATGGCTACACCTTC.